These 24 T cell receptor beta chains share one sample of origin, sequenced in a study of sequential checkpoint blockade in melanoma. Treatment denoted: randomized to nivolumab then ipilimumab (arm A) or the reverse (arm B). Clones were sequenced by immunoSEQ multiplex PCR, and TCRdb holds only the in-frame ones, with some missing. This sample has about 20,000 clones, with 65% to 90% found just once. Sequences were derived from CD8+ T cells sorted from blood (inferred from file names), sampled from a patient given nivolumab and ipilimumab in sequence. The origin of the receptors is a human donor with melanoma.

The V and J genes are TRBV6-1 and TRBJ1-5; possibly TRBD1 for D (6 bases). The CDR3 covers 13 residues. V was cut by 8 bases and J by 4 bases, with 12 bases left in between. In germline, CDR1 is MNHNS, CDR2 SASEGT. The CDR3 DNA reads as TGTGCCAGCGGATTCCAGGGGAATCAGCCCCAGCATTTT. It specifies CASGFQGNQPQHF.

The chain is built from TRBV4-2 and TRBJ1-4; 7 bases fit TRBD1. The junction had 10 bases not matched to a gene; V was cut back by 1 base and J by 2 bases. The CDR3 is made up of 18 amino acids. Germline assignment: CDR1 LGHNA and CDR2 YNFKEQ. The CDR3 sequence: CASSQVGGGRGTNEKLFF. In DNA form, the CDR3 reads TGTGCCAGCAGCCAAGTCGGTGGGGGCAGGGGGACTAATGAAAAACTGTTTTTT.

V and J are TRBV5-6 and TRBJ2-7; 8 bases map to TRBD2. This CDR3 has 16 amino acids. Germline-derived CDR1 and CDR2 are SGHDT and YYEEEE. Unmatched junction bases numbered 9, after V lost 0 bases and J lost 4 bases. CDR3: CASSLGAGGYPYEQYF. CDR3 nucleotides: TGTGCCAGCAGCTTGGGGGCGGGGGGCTACCCTTACGAGCAGTACTTC.

For the CDR3, the DNA is TGCGCCAGCAGCCAAGACTTAGGGGGCACTGAAGCTTTCTTT. Residues: CASSQDLGGTEAFF. J is TRBJ1-1 and V is TRBV4-3; D may be TRBD1 (6 bases). V was clipped by 0 bases and J by 4 bases, with 9 bases between them. Germline V gene lookup returns CDR1 LGHNA and CDR2 YSLEER. The CDR3 has 14 amino acids.

This clone was seen only once. This sequence joins TRBV4-2 and TRBJ2-5; 11 bases line up with TRBD2. Unmatched junction bases numbered 2, after V lost 4 bases and J lost 1 base. Germline values: CDR1 LGHNA, CDR2 YNFKEQ. The CDR3 is 15 residues long. The chain's CDR3 is CASSRTSGGQETQYF. The CDR3 DNA is TGTGCCAGCAGCCGAACTAGCGGGGGCCAAGAGACCCAGTACTTC.

The CDR3 is CASSLQGFDNSPLHF. In nucleotides, the CDR3 is TGTGCCAGCAGTTTACAGGGTTTTGATAATTCACCCCTCCACTTT. The gene calls are TRBV28 and TRBJ1-6; possibly TRBD1 for D (5 bases). The CDR3 is made up of 15 amino acids. V lost 2 bases and J lost 5, with 10 bases in between. Germline assignment: CDR1 MDHEN and CDR2 SYDVKM.

This clone is termed medium-sized. Other DNA sequences from this sample encode an identical CDR3 as well. The chain links TRBV4-3 to TRBJ1-1; the D gene is possibly TRBD1 (5 bases). Germline V gives CDR1 LGHNA, CDR2 YSLEER. This CDR3 has 15 residues. V lost 0 bases and J 1 base, leaving 9 bases between the germline ends. CDR3 sequence (DNA): TGCGCCAGCAGCCAAGATAGCGGGGGGAACACTGAAGCTTTCTTT. Its translation: CASSQDSGGNTEAFF.

This clone was detected only a few times. The chain recombines TRBV5-8 with TRBJ1-1; D not certain. The germline V gene has CDR1 SGHTS and CDR2 YDEGEE. V dropped 3 bases and J dropped 11 bases, with 26 bases sitting between them. This CDR3 has 16 amino acids. DNA for the CDR3: TGTGCCAGCAGCTCCCGGGCGGGGTATCCCTTACCGGGGGCTTTCTTT. This translates into CASSSRAGYPLPGAFF.

V usage is TRBV6-1 and J usage is TRBJ1-3, with no clear D. With 0 bases removed from V and 0 bases from J, the gap between germline ends came to 6 bases. CDR1 MNHNS and CDR2 SASEGT come from the germline V gene. This CDR3 comprises 15 residues. CDR3 DNA: TGTGCCAGCAGTGAAGCTAGGAGCTCTGGAAACACCATATATTTT. This sequence encodes CASSEARSSGNTIYF.

The chain carries TRBV7-9 and TRBJ2-5; 8 bases are a match to TRBD1. V lost 4 bases and J lost 2; bases outside the gene matches: 6. The CDR3 contains 15 residues. Germline V gene lookup returns CDR1 SEHNR and CDR2 FQNEAQ (reference sequence). The CDR3 DNA reads as TGTGCCAGCAGCTCCGGGACAGGCGTACAAGAGACCCAGTACTTC. This translates into CASSSGTGVQETQYF. Based on the CDR3 plus reference TRBV7-9 and TRBJ2-5, the full variable domain is DTGVSQNPRHKITKRGQNVTFRCDPISEHNRLYWYRQTLGQGPEFLTYFQNEAQLEKSRLLSDRFSAERPKGSFSTLEIQRTEQGDSAMYLCASSSGTGVQETQYFGPGTRLLVL.

This rearrangement joins TRBV5-6 to TRBJ1-5, with unresolved D. CDR1 is SGHDT, CDR2 YYEEEE, per germline. The CDR3 has 14 residues. The V end was cut by 0 bases, the J end by 4 bases, with 8 bases between. CDR3 sequence (DNA): TGTGCCAGCAGCTTGGGAATCGGGAATCAGCCCCAGCATTTT. Its protein product is CASSLGIGNQPQHF.

The rearrangement uses TRBV7-8 and TRBJ2-3, with TRBD2 matching 11 bases. Trimming took 0 bases from V and 6 from J; bases not matched to a gene: 5. The CDR3 is 16 amino acids. From germline, CDR1 is SGHVS and CDR2 FQNEAQ. The CDR3 loop is CASSLAMTSGTDTQYF. CDR3 nucleotide sequence: TGTGCCAGCAGCTTAGCGATGACTAGCGGGACTGATACGCAGTATTTT. Filled out from reference TRBV7-8 and TRBJ2-3, the complete variable domain reads GAGVSQSPRYKVAKRGQDVALRCDPISGHVSLFWYQQALGQGPEFLTYFQNEAQLDKSGLPSDRFFAERPEGSVSTLKIQRTQQEDSAVYLCASSLAMTSGTDTQYFGPGTRLTVL.

This clone was counted between two and nine times. V usage is TRBV7-9 and J usage is TRBJ1-5, with 8 bases fitting TRBD1. CDR3 size: 15 residues. With 4 bases clipped from V and 7 bases from J, the junction kept 9 bases outside the gene matches. The germline V gene has CDR1 SEHNR and CDR2 FQNEAQ (reference sequence). CDR3 nucleotides: TGTGCCAGCAGCTCCGAAGACAGGGGAGGCCAGCCCCAGCATTTT. Translation: CASSSEDRGGQPQHF.

The chain links TRBV4-3 to TRBJ2-7; no clear D gene. From germline, CDR1 is LGHNA and CDR2 YSLEER. Trimming pared 2 bases from V and 7 bases from J, leaving 12 bases between. The CDR3 runs 13 residues. For the CDR3, the DNA is TGCGCCAGCAGCCAAACAAGCCGCGGTGAGCAGTACTTC. Translation gives CASSQTSRGEQYF.

V and J are TRBV4-1 and TRBJ2-7; 12 bases match TRBD2. V trimming: 1 base; J trimming: 6 bases; junction bases outside the gene matches: 4. Germline lookup yields CDR1 MGHRA and CDR2 YSYEKL. CDR3 length equals 15 residues. CDR3 coding DNA: TGCGCCAGCAGCCAAGGGACTAGCGGGGCAATCGAGCAGTACTTC. Its protein is CASSQGTSGAIEQYF.

This chain connects TRBV29-1 to TRBJ2-1, with D unresolved. The germline gives CDR1 SQVTM, CDR2 ANQGSEA. The CDR3 is made up of 11 amino acids. The V gene lost 4 bases and the J gene lost 7 bases, with 8 bases spanning the gap. Here the CDR3 DNA reads TGCAGCGTTGTTGGGCGAAATGAGCAGTTCTTC. This sequence encodes CSVVGRNEQFF.

The chain employs TRBV27 and TRBJ1-6; no clear D gene. The ends were cut back, 3 bases at V and 8 bases at J, with 20 bases in the middle. The germline V gene encodes CDR1 MNHEY and CDR2 SMNVEV (reference sequence). CDR3 length: 17 residues. This chain's CDR3 is CASSFYATAKGDSPLHF. DNA for the CDR3: TGTGCCAGCAGTTTCTATGCGACCGCGAAGGGAGATTCACCCCTCCACTTT.

This chain uses TRBV5-5 with TRBJ1-1; tentative D call: TRBD1 (5 bases). This CDR3 comprises 13 residues. The germline V and J ends were trimmed by 3 bases and 2 bases, with 8 bases remaining between them. Germline values: CDR1 SGHKS, CDR2 YYEKEE (reference sequence). CDR3 in amino acids: CASSWTLNTEAFF. The CDR3 bases are TGTGCCAGCAGCTGGACACTCAACACTGAAGCTTTCTTT.

CDR3 sequence reads: CASSVAGGAEAFF. In DNA form, the CDR3 reads TGTGCCAGCAGTGTCGCCGGAGGGGCTGAAGCTTTCTTT. The rearrangement links TRBV6-5 to TRBJ1-1; TRBD1 is a possible D gene (5 bases). CDR3 length: 13 amino acids. The germline CDR1 and CDR2 sequences are MNHEY and SVGAGI. Trimming removed 5 bases from V and 6 bases from J, with 13 bases in between.

The rearrangement uses TRBV4-3 and TRBJ1-2, with TRBD1 matching over 9 bases. Trimming took 0 bases from V and 0 from J; bases not matched to a gene: 11. CDR3 length: 19 residues. Looked up from germline, CDR1 is LGHNA and CDR2 is YSLEER. The CDR3 nucleotides are TGCGCCAGCAGCCAAGATCGGGCGAGCACAGGGGGCCCTAACTATGGCTACACCTTC. This translates into CASSQDRASTGGPNYGYTF.

The J gene is TRBJ1-1, the V gene TRBV6-5; D might be TRBD1 (6 bases). The V end lost 0 bases, the J end lost 4 bases, and 12 bases lay between the germline ends. The CDR3 totals 15 residues. Germline V lookup: CDR1 MNHEY, CDR2 SVGAGI. The CDR3 DNA reads as TGTGCCAGCAGTTACTCGACAGGCGGGAGCACTGAAGCTTTCTTT. This sequence encodes CASSYSTGGSTEAFF.

The CDR3 reads CASSFEGPGYGYTF. The CDR3 DNA follows: TGCGCCAGCAGCTTTGAGGGCCCGGGTTATGGCTACACCTTC. This chain joins TRBV5-1 and TRBJ1-2; D is unclear. The V end was cut by 2 bases, the J end by 5 bases, with 13 bases between. Germline V CDR1 and CDR2: SGHRS, YFSETQ. The CDR3 has 14 amino acids.

V and J are TRBV4-2 and TRBJ1-2; 9 nucleotides agree with TRBD1. Trimming cost V 5 bases and J 6 bases; bases outside gene matches: 7. This CDR3 is built from 14 residues. Germline V gene sequence: CDR1 LGHNA, CDR2 YNFKEQ. In nucleotides, the CDR3 is TGTGCCAGCAGCTTATGGGACAGGGAAAATGGCTACACCTTC. Its protein is CASSLWDRENGYTF.

V gene TRBV2 combines with J gene TRBJ1-5; 9 nucleotides line up with TRBD1. Germline CDR1 SNHLY, CDR2 FYNNEI. There are 16 residues in the CDR3. The junction had 6 bases not matched to a gene; V was cut back by 1 base and J by 5 bases. CDR3 residues: CASSEGVWDRDQPQHF. In DNA form, the CDR3 reads TGTGCCAGCAGTGAAGGTGTCTGGGACAGGGATCAGCCCCAGCATTTT.